Listed below are T cell receptor beta chains from one sample, sequenced in a study of T-cell memory formation after mild COVID-19. MiXCR, applied by TCRdb to the 5' RACE reads, yields one record per CDR3 protein. The sample carries fewer than 350,000 distinct CDR3 sequences, roughly 15% recorded once. The material sequenced was PBMCs or a T cell subset sorted from them (not recorded which). These receptors all stem from a man between 18 and 29 years old who had mild COVID-19 (a few samples of this study predate the infection). Cell type and time point are not known. CDR3s include the opening cysteine and the closing phenylalanine or tryptophan. The order of the fields is clone size, D gene, J gene, V gene, CDR3 protein, CDR3 DNA. A D gene is named only where the DNA matches it firmly. Part of the rows lack a size; the others show once, few, many or a class for expanded clones.

size: few; D: TRBD1; J: TRBJ2-7; V: TRBV20-1; CDR3: CSARFRDRAYEQYF; DNA: TGCAGTGCTAGATTCCGGGACAGGGCCTACGAGCAGTACTTC
size: few; D: TRBD1; J: TRBJ1-5; V: TRBV7-9; CDR3: CASSEQGDQPQHF; DNA: TGTGCCAGCAGCGAACAGGGGGATCAGCCCCAGCATTTT
size: few; D: NA; J: TRBJ2-5; V: TRBV6-2/TRBV6-3; CDR3: CASSPVGTQETQYF; DNA: TGTGCCAGCAGCCCCGTGGGCACACAAGAGACCCAGTACTTC
size: many; D: NA; J: TRBJ2-5; V: TRBV12-3/TRBV12-4; CDR3: CASSSNSVETQYF; DNA: TGTGCCAGCAGTTCAAATAGCGTGGAGACCCAGTACTTC
size: few; D: NA; J: TRBJ1-1; V: TRBV4-2; CDR3: CASSLSIGGSTEAFF; DNA: TGTGCCAGCAGCTTGAGCATCGGGGGTAGCACTGAAGCTTTCTTT
size: few; D: NA; J: TRBJ1-6; V: TRBV7-8; CDR3: CASSLRQSPLHF; DNA: TGTGCCAGCAGCCTCCGACAGTCACCCCTCCACTTT
size: few; D: TRBD2; J: TRBJ2-2; V: TRBV6-6; CDR3: CASSPRGVDTGELFF; DNA: TGTGCCAGCAGTCCACGGGGGGTAGACACCGGGGAGCTGTTTTTT
size: once; D: NA; J: TRBJ2-2; V: TRBV11-2; CDR3: CASTPGSRATGELFF; DNA: TGTGCCAGTACCCCGGGGTCGAGAGCCACCGGGGAGCTGTTTTTT
size: NA; D: TRBD1; J: TRBJ2-2; V: TRBV12-3/TRBV12-4; CDR3: CASSFRQGAGELFF; DNA: TGTGCCAGCAGTTTCCGACAGGGGGCCGGGGAGCTGTTTTTT
size: NA; D: TRBD1; J: TRBJ2-1; V: TRBV29-1; CDR3: CSVGYVIGGAERYNEQFF; DNA: TGCAGCGTTGGTTACGTTATAGGGGGCGCAGAAAGGTACAATGAGCAGTTCTTC
size: many; D: NA; J: TRBJ1-6; V: TRBV20-1; CDR3: CSAEGALNSPLHF; DNA: TGCAGTGCGGAGGGAGCCCTCAATTCACCCCTCCACTTT
size: NA; D: NA; J: TRBJ1-4; V: TRBV25-1; CDR3: CASSDIRERNEKLFF; DNA: TGTGCCAGCAGTGATATAAGGGAGAGAAATGAAAAACTGTTTTTT
size: few; D: TRBD2; J: TRBJ2-5; V: TRBV6-2/TRBV6-3; CDR3: CASSSSGGARETQYF; DNA: TGTGCCAGCAGTTCCAGCGGGGGGGCCAGAGAGACCCAGTACTTC
size: NA; D: NA; J: TRBJ2-5; V: TRBV19; CDR3: CAGTPQAGETQYF; DNA: TGTGCCGGGACTCCGCAGGCCGGGGAGACACAGTACTTC
size: many; D: NA; J: TRBJ1-3; V: TRBV29-1; CDR3: CSVKAFSGNTIYF; DNA: TGCAGCGTTAAGGCCTTCTCTGGAAACACCATATATTTT
size: few; D: TRBD2; J: TRBJ2-5; V: TRBV7-2; CDR3: CASSIQTSAETQYF; DNA: TGTGCCAGCAGCATCCAGACTAGCGCCGAGACCCAGTACTTC
size: many; D: TRBD1; J: TRBJ2-1; V: TRBV6-2/TRBV6-3; CDR3: CASRATGLFYNEQFF; DNA: TGTGCCAGCAGGGCGACAGGGCTATTTTACAATGAGCAGTTCTTC
size: NA; D: NA; J: TRBJ2-2; V: TRBV10-3; CDR3: CAISESRQITGELFF; DNA: TGTGCCATCAGTGAGTCGAGGCAGATCACCGGGGAGCTGTTTTTT
size: NA; D: NA; J: TRBJ2-3; V: TRBV23-1; CDR3: CASSPVTGDTQYF; DNA: TGCGCCAGCAGCCCGGTTACTGGAGATACGCAGTATTTT
size: few; D: TRBD1; J: TRBJ1-2; V: TRBV7-9; CDR3: CASSFTGASNGYTF; DNA: TGTGCCAGCAGCTTCACAGGGGCTTCGAATGGCTACACCTTC
size: few; D: TRBD1; J: TRBJ2-1; V: TRBV7-2; CDR3: CASSSGQGIDEQFF; DNA: TGTGCCAGCAGCTCCGGACAGGGGATCGATGAGCAGTTCTTC
size: NA; D: NA; J: TRBJ2-2; V: TRBV12-5; CDR3: CASGLVVRGDTGELFF; DNA: TGTGCTAGTGGTTTGGTAGTCAGGGGGGACACCGGGGAGCTGTTTTTT
size: NA; D: TRBD1; J: TRBJ1-5; V: TRBV15; CDR3: CATSRRGEGGIWDQPQHF; DNA: TGTGCCACCAGCCGCAGGGGGGAGGGGGGTATTTGGGATCAGCCCCAGCATTTT
size: few; D: TRBD2; J: TRBJ2-5; V: TRBV7-9; CDR3: CASSLASGGAGGTQYF; DNA: TGTGCCAGCAGCTTAGCTAGCGGGGGGGCCGGAGGGACCCAGTACTTC
size: few; D: NA; J: TRBJ1-1; V: TRBV5-1; CDR3: CASSLITSNTEAFF; DNA: TGCGCCAGCAGCTTGATTACGTCGAACACTGAAGCTTTCTTT
size: NA; D: NA; J: TRBJ1-5; V: TRBV20-1; CDR3: CSALRGRYQPQHF; DNA: TGCAGTGCTTTGCGCGGCCGTTACCAGCCCCAGCATTTT
size: NA; D: TRBD1; J: TRBJ1-2; V: TRBV9; CDR3: CASGQAIAKGYTF; DNA: TGTGCCAGCGGACAGGCGATCGCCAAGGGCTACACCTTC
size: many; D: NA; J: TRBJ2-3; V: TRBV28; CDR3: CASSPGTASTDTQYF; DNA: TGTGCCAGCAGCCCCGGGACGGCTAGCACAGATACGCAGTATTTT
size: many; D: TRBD1; J: TRBJ1-1; V: TRBV5-1; CDR3: CASSLGRRDSYLMNTEAFF; DNA: TGCGCCAGCAGCTTGGGCCGACGGGACAGCTACCTCATGAACACTGAAGCTTTCTTT
size: few; D: NA; J: TRBJ2-1; V: TRBV7-9; CDR3: CASSLAVLLTSSYNEQFF; DNA: TGTGCCAGCAGCTTAGCGGTCCTCCTTACTAGCTCCTACAATGAGCAGTTCTTC
size: NA; D: NA; J: TRBJ2-7; V: TRBV6-6; CDR3: CASSYSREQYF; DNA: TGTGCCAGCAGTTACTCAAGGGAGCAGTACTTC
size: NA; D: NA; J: TRBJ2-3; V: TRBV6-2/TRBV6-3; CDR3: CASSYPNRDGGTDTQYF; DNA: TGTGCCAGCAGTTACCCGAACAGGGATGGGGGCACAGATACGCAGTATTTT
size: many; D: TRBD2; J: TRBJ2-4; V: TRBV4-2; CDR3: CASSQPPGGEAKNIQYF; DNA: TGTGCCAGCAGCCAACCTCCGGGGGGGGAAGCCAAAAACATTCAGTACTTC
size: NA; D: NA; J: TRBJ1-6; V: TRBV9; CDR3: CASSVQQGRNSPLHF; DNA: TGTGCCAGCAGCGTGCAACAGGGAAGAAATTCACCCCTCCACTTT
size: few; D: TRBD2; J: TRBJ2-1; V: TRBV7-9; CDR3: CASSRGEGVPSYNEQFF; DNA: TGTGCCAGCAGCCGGGGGGAAGGGGTCCCCTCCTACAATGAGCAGTTCTTC
size: many; D: NA; J: TRBJ1-6; V: TRBV4-1; CDR3: CASSHPGWSSPLHF; DNA: TGCGCCAGCAGCCACCCAGGGTGGAGCTCACCCCTCCACTTT
size: many; D: TRBD2; J: TRBJ2-1; V: TRBV5-1; CDR3: CASSQAGALEQFF; DNA: TGCGCCAGCAGCCAAGCGGGGGCGCTTGAGCAGTTCTTC